A single sample is the source of the 5 T cell receptor beta chains below, sequenced in a study of CXCR3-negative and CXCR3-positive naive CD8 T cells. Their antigens remain unidentified. The TRB libraries of cDNA were built by UMI-labeled 5' RACE. TCRdb reprocessed the 5' RACE reads; each CDR3 protein has one entry and no DNA is given. This sample's table reports 120,000 to 150,000 distinct CDR3 sequences. Findings and limits, study-wide: Naive CXCR3-positive cells had TRB CDR3s more hydrophobic than those of CXCR3-negative naive cells.

The sequencing sample was made of naive CXCR3+ CD8+ T cells from blood. The subset here: CD45RO-CCR7+CD27+CD95- naive CD8+ T cells expressing CXCR3 (TNR3+). Every receptor here comes from a human donor in good health. Some clones in this sample may be carry-over from other donors' samples.

V is TRBV11-1 and J is TRBJ2-2; the TRBD1 assignment by TCRdb is unverifiable without DNA. In germline, CDR1 is SGHAT, CDR2 FQDESV (reference sequence). This CDR3 comprises 16 residues. This CDR3 is CASSPFGQENTGELFF.

This chain uses TRBV13 with TRBJ1-1. The germline CDR1 and CDR2 sequences are PRHDT and FYEKMQ (reference sequence). The CDR3 length is 13 residues. The chain's CDR3 is CASSRWLNTEAFF.

The chain employs TRBV5-1 and TRBJ2-1. The length of the CDR3 is 15 residues. Looked up from germline, CDR1 is SGHRS and CDR2 is YFSETQ. CDR3 protein: CASSQQSTPYNEQFF.

This chain links TRBV4-3 with TRBJ1-3. The V gene's germline CDR1 is LGHNA and CDR2 YSLEER. The CDR3 is 16 amino acids. The CDR3 reads CASSQDPGGGGNTIYF.

The V gene is TRBV5-6, the J gene TRBJ2-1; TCRdb gives TRBD1 as the D gene, but with no DNA this cannot be confirmed. CDR1 is SGHDT and CDR2 is YYEEEE in the germline V gene. The CDR3 sequence is 11 residues long. The CDR3 is CASSLGQGKFF.